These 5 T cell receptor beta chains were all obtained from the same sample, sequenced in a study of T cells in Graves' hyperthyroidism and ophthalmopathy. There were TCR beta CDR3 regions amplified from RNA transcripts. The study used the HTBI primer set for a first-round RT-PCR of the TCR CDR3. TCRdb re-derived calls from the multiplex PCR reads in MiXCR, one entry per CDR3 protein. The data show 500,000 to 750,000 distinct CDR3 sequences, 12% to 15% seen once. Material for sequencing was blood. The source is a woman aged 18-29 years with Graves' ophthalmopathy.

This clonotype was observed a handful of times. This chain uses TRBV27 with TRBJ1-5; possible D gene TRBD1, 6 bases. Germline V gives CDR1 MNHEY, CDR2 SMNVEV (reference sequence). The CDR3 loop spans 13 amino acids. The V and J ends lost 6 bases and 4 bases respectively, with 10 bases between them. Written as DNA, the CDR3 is TGTGCCAGCAGAAAGGGGGGAAATCAGCCCCAGCATTTT. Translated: CASRKGGNQPQHF.

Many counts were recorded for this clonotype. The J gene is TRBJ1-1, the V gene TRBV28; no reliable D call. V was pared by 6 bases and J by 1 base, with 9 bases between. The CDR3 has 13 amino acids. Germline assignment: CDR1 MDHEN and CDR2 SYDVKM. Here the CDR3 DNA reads TGTGCCAGCAGGGGGTCAGGGAACACTGAAGCTTTCTTT. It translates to CASRGSGNTEAFF.

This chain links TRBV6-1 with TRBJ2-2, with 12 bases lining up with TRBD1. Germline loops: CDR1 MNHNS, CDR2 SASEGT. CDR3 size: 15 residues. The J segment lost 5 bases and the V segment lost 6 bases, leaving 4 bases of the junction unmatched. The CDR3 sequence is CASSGDRGLTGELFF. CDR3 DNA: TGTGCCAGCAGCGGGGACAGGGGGCTGACCGGGGAGCTGTTTTTT.

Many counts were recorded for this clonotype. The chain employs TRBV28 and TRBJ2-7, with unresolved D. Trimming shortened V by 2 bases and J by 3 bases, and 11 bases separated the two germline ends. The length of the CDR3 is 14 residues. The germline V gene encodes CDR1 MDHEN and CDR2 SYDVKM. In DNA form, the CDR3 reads TGTGCCAGCAGTTTACGGCAGCTTGACTACGAGCAGTACTTC. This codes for CASSLRQLDYEQYF.

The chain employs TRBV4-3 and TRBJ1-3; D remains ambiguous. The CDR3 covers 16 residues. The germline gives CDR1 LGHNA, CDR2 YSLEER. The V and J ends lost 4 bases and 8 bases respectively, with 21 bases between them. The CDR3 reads CASSPWKVTAGYTIYF. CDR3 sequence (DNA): TGCGCCAGCAGCCCCTGGAAAGTGACCGCCGGGTACACCATATATTTT.